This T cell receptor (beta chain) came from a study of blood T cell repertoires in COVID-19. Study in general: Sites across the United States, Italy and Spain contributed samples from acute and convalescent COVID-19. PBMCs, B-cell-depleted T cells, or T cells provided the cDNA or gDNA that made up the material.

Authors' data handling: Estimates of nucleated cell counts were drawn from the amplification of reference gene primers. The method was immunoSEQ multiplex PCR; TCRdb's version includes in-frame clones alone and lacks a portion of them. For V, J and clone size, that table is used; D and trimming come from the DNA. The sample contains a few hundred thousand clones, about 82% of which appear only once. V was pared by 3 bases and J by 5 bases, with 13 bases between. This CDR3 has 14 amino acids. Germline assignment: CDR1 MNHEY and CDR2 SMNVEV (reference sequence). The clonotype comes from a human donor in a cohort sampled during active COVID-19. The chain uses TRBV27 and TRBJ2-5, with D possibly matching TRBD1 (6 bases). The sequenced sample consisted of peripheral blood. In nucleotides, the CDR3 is TGTGCCAGCAGTTTTTTGTCAGGGGAGGAGACCCAGTACTTC. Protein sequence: CASSFLSGEETQYF.